Below, one TCR beta chain is given with its context. Antigen specificity is unknown. TCRdb passed the RT-PCR reads through MiXCR, listing each CDR3 protein once. This table has around 530,000 distinct CDR3 sequences, around 11% appearing once. The sample is drawn from a study of response to subunit inactivated influenza vaccine. Study-level results: Authors suggested each seasonal influenza vaccination recruits few new T cells.

CDR1 is LNHNV, CDR2 YYDKDF, per germline (reference sequence). CDR3 length equals 16 residues. V lost 1 base, J lost 2 bases, and 5 bases stayed unmatched. The source material was PBMCs from blood, sampled on the day of vaccination. The receptor was isolated from a man in his forties or fifties who received an inactivated influenza vaccine. The rearrangement uses TRBV15 and TRBJ2-5, with 9 bases identical to TRBD2. The CDR3 DNA is TGTGCCACCAGCAGAGGTTCTAGCGGGGTACAAGAGACCCAGTACTTC. Its protein product is CATSRGSSGVQETQYF.